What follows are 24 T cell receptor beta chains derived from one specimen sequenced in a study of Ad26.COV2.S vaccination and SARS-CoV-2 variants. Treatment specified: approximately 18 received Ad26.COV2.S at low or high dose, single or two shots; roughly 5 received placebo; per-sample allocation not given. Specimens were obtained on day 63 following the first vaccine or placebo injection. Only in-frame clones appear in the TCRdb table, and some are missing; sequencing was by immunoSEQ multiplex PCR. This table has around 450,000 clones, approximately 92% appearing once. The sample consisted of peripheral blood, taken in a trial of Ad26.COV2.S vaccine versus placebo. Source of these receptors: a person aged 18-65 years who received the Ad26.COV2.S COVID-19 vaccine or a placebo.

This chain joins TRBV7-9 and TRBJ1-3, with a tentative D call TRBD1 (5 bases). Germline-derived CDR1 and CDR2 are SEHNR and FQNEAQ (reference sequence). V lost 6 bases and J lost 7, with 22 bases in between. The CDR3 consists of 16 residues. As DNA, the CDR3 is TGTGCCAGCAGATACCTTCCGGGACCCAAAGAGAACACCATATATTTT. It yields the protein CASRYLPGPKENTIYF.

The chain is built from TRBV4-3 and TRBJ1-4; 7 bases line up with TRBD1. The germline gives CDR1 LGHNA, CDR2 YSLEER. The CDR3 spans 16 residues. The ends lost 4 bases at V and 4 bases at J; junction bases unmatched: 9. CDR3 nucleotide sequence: TGCGCCAGCAGCCCCCGCCAGGGGGTTGGTAATGAAAAACTGTTTTTT. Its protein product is CASSPRQGVGNEKLFF.

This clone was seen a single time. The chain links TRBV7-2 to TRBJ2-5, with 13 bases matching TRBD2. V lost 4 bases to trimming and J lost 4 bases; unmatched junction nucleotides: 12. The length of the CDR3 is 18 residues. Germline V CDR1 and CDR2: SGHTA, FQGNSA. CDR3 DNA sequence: TGTGCCAGCAGCTATAAAATTACTAGCGGGGGGGTCGGAGAGACCCAGTACTTC. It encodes CASSYKITSGGVGETQYF.

Here the CDR3 DNA reads TGTGCCAGCAGCTCAGGCGGGACAGGGGGCTCGGGTGAAAAACTGTTTTTT. Its translation is CASSSGGTGGSGEKLFF. The chain has TRBV7-2 and TRBJ1-4; the match to TRBD1 covers 12 bases. Germline V CDR1 and CDR2: SGHTA, FQGNSA. Trimming cost V 4 bases and J 7 bases; bases outside gene matches: 10. The length of the CDR3 is 17 residues.

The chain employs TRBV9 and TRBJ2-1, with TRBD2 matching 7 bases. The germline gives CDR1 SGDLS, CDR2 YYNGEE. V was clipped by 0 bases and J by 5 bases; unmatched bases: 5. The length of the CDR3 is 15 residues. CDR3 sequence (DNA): TGTGCCAGCAGCGTAGGTCTAGCGGAACACAATGAGCAGTTCTTC. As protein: CASSVGLAEHNEQFF.

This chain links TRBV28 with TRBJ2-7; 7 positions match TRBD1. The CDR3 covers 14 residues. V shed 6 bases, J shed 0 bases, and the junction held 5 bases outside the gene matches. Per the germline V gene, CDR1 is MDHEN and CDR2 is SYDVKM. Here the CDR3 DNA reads TGTGCCAGCAGCCAAACAGGGGTCTCCTACGAGCAGTACTTC. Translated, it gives CASSQTGVSYEQYF.

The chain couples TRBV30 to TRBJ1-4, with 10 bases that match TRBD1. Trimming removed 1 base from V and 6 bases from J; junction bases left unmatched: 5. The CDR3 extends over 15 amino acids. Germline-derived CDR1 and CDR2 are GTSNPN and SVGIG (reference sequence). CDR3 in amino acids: CAWSGDRGADEKLFF. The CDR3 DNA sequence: TGTGCCTGGAGTGGGGACAGGGGCGCGGATGAAAAACTGTTTTTT.

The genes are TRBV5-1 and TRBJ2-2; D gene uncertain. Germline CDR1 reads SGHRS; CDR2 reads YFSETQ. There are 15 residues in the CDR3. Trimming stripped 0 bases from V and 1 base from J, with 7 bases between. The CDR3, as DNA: TGCGCCAGCAGCTTGGTATCGGGGAACACCGGGGAGCTGTTTTTT. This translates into CASSLVSGNTGELFF. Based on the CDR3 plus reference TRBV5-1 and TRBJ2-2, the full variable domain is KAGVTQTPRYLIKTRGQQVTLSCSPISGHRSVSWYQQTPGQGLQFLFEYFSETQRNKGNFPGRFSGRQFSNSRSEMNVSTLELGDSALYLCASSLVSGNTGELFFGEGSRLTVL.

The CDR3 sequence: CASSLRDRANDEQFF. CDR3 nucleotide sequence: TGCGCCAGCAGCCTGCGGGACAGGGCGAATGATGAGCAGTTCTTC. The V gene is TRBV4-3, the J gene TRBJ2-1; the match to TRBD1 covers 9 bases. The junction had 9 bases not matched to a gene; V was cut back by 4 bases and J by 8 bases. The length of the CDR3 is 15 residues. CDR1 is LGHNA, CDR2 YSLEER, per germline.

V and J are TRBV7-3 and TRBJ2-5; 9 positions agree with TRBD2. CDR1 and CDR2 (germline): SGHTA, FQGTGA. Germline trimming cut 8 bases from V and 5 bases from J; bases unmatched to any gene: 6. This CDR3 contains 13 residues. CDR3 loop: CASSREGRETQYF. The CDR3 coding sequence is TGTGCCAGCTCGCGGGAGGGCAGGGAGACCCAGTACTTC.

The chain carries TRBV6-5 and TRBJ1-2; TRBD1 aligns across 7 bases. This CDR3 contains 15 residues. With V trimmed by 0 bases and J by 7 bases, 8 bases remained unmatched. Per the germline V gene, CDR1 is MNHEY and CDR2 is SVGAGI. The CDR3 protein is CASSYSWTGEGGYTF. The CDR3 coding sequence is TGTGCCAGCAGTTACTCTTGGACAGGTGAAGGTGGCTACACCTTC.

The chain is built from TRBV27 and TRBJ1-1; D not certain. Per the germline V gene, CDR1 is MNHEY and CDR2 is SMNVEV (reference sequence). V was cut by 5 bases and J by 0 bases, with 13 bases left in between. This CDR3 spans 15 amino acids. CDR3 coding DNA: TGTGCCAGCAGTCCCAGGCCCTTTATGAACACTGAAGCTTTCTTT. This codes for CASSPRPFMNTEAFF.

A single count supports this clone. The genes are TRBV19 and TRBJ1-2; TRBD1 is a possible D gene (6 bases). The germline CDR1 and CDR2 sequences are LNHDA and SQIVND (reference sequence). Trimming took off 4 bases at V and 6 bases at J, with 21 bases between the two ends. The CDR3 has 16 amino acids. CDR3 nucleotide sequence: TGTGCCAGTAGTACCGACACAGGGTCGAGGATCGATGGCTACACCTTC. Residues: CASSTDTGSRIDGYTF.

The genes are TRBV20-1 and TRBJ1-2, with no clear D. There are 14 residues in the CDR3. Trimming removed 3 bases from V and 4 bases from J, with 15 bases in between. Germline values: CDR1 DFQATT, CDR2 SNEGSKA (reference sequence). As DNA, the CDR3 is TGCAGTGCTAGTCTCTGGGCAGGCGCCTATGGCTACACCTTC. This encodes CSASLWAGAYGYTF.

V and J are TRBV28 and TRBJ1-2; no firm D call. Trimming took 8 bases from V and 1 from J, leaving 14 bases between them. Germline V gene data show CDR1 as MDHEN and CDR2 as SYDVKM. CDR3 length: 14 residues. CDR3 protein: CASRFTANNYGYTF. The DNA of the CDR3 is TGTGCCAGCCGATTTACAGCAAATAACTATGGCTACACCTTC.

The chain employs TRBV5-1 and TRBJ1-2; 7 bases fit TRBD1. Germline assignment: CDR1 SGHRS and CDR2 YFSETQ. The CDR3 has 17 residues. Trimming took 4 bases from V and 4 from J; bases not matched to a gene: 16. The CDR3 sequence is CASSPGQMSWMSYGYTF. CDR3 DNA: TGCGCCAGCAGCCCGGGACAGATGAGCTGGATGAGCTATGGCTACACCTTC.

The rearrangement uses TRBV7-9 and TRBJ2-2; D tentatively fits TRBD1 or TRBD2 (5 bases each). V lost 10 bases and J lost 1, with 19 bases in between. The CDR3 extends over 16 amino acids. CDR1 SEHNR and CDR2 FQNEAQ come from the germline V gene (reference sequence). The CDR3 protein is CATLEMGRMNTGELFF. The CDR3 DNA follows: TGTGCCACCCTCGAGATGGGACGGATGAACACCGGGGAGCTGTTTTTT.

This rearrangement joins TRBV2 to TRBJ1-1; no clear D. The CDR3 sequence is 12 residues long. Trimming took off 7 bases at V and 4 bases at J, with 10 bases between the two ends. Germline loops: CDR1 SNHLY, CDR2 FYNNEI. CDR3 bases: TGTGCCAGCACAGAATGGGGCACTGAAGCTTTCTTT. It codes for CASTEWGTEAFF.

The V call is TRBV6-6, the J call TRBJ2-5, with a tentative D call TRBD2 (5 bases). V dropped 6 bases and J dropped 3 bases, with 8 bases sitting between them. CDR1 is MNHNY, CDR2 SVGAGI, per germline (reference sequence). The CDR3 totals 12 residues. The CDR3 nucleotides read TGTGCCAGCAGGGGAGCGGAAGAGACCCAGTACTTC. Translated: CASRGAEETQYF.

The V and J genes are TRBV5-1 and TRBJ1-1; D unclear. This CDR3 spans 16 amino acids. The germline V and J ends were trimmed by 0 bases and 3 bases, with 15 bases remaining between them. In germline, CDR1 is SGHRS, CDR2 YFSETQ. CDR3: CASSLGTLPVDTEAFF. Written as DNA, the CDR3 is TGCGCCAGCAGCTTGGGAACCCTCCCCGTTGACACTGAAGCTTTCTTT.

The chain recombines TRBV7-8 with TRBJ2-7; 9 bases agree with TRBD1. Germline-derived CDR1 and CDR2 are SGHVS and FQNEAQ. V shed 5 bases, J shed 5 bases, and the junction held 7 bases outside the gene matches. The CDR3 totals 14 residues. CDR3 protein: CASSPPRTGDEQYF. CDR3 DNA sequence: TGTGCCAGCAGCCCCCCCCGGACAGGGGACGAGCAGTACTTC.

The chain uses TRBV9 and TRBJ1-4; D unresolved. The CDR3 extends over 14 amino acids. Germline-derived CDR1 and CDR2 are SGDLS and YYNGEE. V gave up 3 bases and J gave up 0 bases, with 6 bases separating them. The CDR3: CASSAGATNEKLFF. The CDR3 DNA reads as TGTGCCAGCAGCGCTGGAGCAACTAATGAAAAACTGTTTTTT.

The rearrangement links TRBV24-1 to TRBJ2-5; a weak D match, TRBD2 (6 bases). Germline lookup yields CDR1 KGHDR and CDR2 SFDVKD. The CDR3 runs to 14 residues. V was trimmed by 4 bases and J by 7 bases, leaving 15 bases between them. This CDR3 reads CATSESGGAGTQYF. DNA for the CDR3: TGTGCCACCAGTGAATCTGGAGGGGCCGGGACCCAGTACTTC.

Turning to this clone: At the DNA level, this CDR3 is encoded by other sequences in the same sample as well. The CDR3 reads CASSPDGNTEAFF. CDR3 DNA sequence: TGTGCCAGCTCACCCGACGGGAACACTGAAGCTTTCTTT. The chain employs TRBV18 and TRBJ1-1, with D uncertain. Trimming stripped 3 bases from V and 1 base from J, with 6 bases between. The germline gives CDR1 KGHSH, CDR2 LQKENI. The CDR3 runs 13 residues. Using reference TRBV18 and TRBJ1-1 for the parts outside the CDR3, the full variable domain is NAGVMQNPRHLVRRRGQEARLRCSPMKGHSHVYWYRQLPEEGLKFMVYLQKENIIDESGMPKERFSAEFPKEGPSILRIQQVVRGDSAAYFCASSPDGNTEAFFGQGTRLTVV.